This is a list of T cell receptor beta chains from one sample in a study of cytomegalovirus exposure and HLA in healthy donors. Only in-frame clones appear in the TCRdb table, and some are missing; sequencing was by immunoSEQ multiplex PCR. The sample has about 190,000 clones, roughly 73% seen once. Sequenced sample: PBMCs. The receptors come from a woman aged 25 to 39 in good health and CMV-seropositive. CDR3s include the opening cysteine and the closing phenylalanine or tryptophan. A D gene is named only where the DNA matches it firmly. Clone size appears in some rows only: once, few, many, or a class for an expanded clone.

CDR3 DNA: TGTGCCAGCAGTGACTCGTTCAGGTTGACTAATGAAAAACTGTTTTTT; CDR3 protein: CASSDSFRLTNEKLFF; D gene: .; V gene: TRBV25-1; clone size: .; J gene: TRBJ1-4
CDR3 DNA: TGTGCCAGCAGGCCACCCGGGACACCGGGGTTGGGCTACACCTTC; CDR3 protein: CASRPPGTPGLGYTF; D gene: .; V gene: TRBV6-5; clone size: .; J gene: TRBJ1-2
CDR3 DNA: TGTGCCAGCAGCCCGGACAGCAGATACAACATTCAGTACTTC; CDR3 protein: CASSPDSRYNIQYF; D gene: .; V gene: TRBV7-9; clone size: once; J gene: TRBJ2-4
CDR3 DNA: TGTGCCAGCAGCTTCTTGGACAGGGACCTCCGCTATGGCTACACCTTC; CDR3 protein: CASSFLDRDLRYGYTF; D gene: TRBD1; V gene: TRBV13; clone size: once; J gene: TRBJ1-2
CDR3 DNA: TGTGCCAGCATAGGCCAGGGCCAGTCCTACGAGCAGTACTTC; CDR3 protein: CASIGQGQSYEQYF; D gene: .; V gene: TRBV28; clone size: .; J gene: TRBJ2-7
CDR3 DNA: TGTGCCAGCAGCTCAGGGGCCACTAGCGGGAGACATGAGCAGTTCTTC; CDR3 protein: CASSSGATSGRHEQFF; D gene: TRBD2; V gene: TRBV5-6; clone size: .; J gene: TRBJ2-1
CDR3 DNA: TGTGCCTGGACACTTAGCACAGATACGCAGTATTTT; CDR3 protein: CAWTLSTDTQYF; D gene: .; V gene: TRBV30; clone size: .; J gene: TRBJ2-3
CDR3 DNA: TGTGCCACCCCGACCGGGGACAGTGAGGAAAAACTGTTTTTT; CDR3 protein: CATPTGDSEEKLFF; D gene: TRBD1; V gene: TRBV2; clone size: few; J gene: TRBJ1-4
CDR3 DNA: TGTGCCAGCCAAGGACAGGGCATCTACGAGCAGTACTTC; CDR3 protein: CASQGQGIYEQYF; D gene: TRBD1; V gene: TRBV6-5; clone size: .; J gene: TRBJ2-7
CDR3 DNA: TGCGCCAGCAGCGGACCCCAGGGGGCTGATGGAAACACCATATATTTT; CDR3 protein: CASSGPQGADGNTIYF; D gene: TRBD1; V gene: TRBV5-1; clone size: .; J gene: TRBJ1-3
CDR3 DNA: TGCGCCAGCAGCTCAGAACGGCAGGGATCACCCTACGAGCAGTACTTC; CDR3 protein: CASSSERQGSPYEQYF; D gene: .; V gene: TRBV4-1; clone size: .; J gene: TRBJ2-7
CDR3 DNA: TGTGCCAGCAGCCACCAGACAGGGCGAGTCACCGGGGAGCTGTTTTTT; CDR3 protein: CASSHQTGRVTGELFF; D gene: TRBD1; V gene: TRBV16; clone size: .; J gene: TRBJ2-2
CDR3 DNA: TGTGCCAGCAGGGCGGGACAGGGTTCCTACGAGCAGTACTTC; CDR3 protein: CASRAGQGSYEQYF; D gene: TRBD1; V gene: TRBV6-5; clone size: .; J gene: TRBJ2-7
CDR3 DNA: TGTGCCTTGTCCCCGAGCTCTGGAAACACCATATATTTT; CDR3 protein: CALSPSSGNTIYF; D gene: .; V gene: TRBV19; clone size: once; J gene: TRBJ1-3
CDR3 DNA: TGTGCCAGCAGCTTAGGAGGGGGAACTAATCAGCCCCAGCATTTT; CDR3 protein: CASSLGGGTNQPQHF; D gene: .; V gene: TRBV7-9; clone size: .; J gene: TRBJ1-5
CDR3 DNA: TGTGCCACCAGGGACAGGGGGCACGGTGGCTACACCTTC; CDR3 protein: CATRDRGHGGYTF; D gene: TRBD1; V gene: TRBV6-5; clone size: once; J gene: TRBJ1-2
CDR3 DNA: TGTGCCACCAGCGCCGCGAGAGGCTACACCTTC; CDR3 protein: CATSAARGYTF; D gene: .; V gene: TRBV15; clone size: .; J gene: TRBJ1-2
CDR3 DNA: TGTGCCAGCTCACCAAGGGTTTCTAGCGGGAGCTCCTACAATGAGCAGTTCTTC; CDR3 protein: CASSPRVSSGSSYNEQFF; D gene: TRBD2; V gene: TRBV18; clone size: .; J gene: TRBJ2-1
CDR3 DNA: TGTGCCAGCAGTGAACAGGGAAATGAAAAACTGTTTTTT; CDR3 protein: CASSEQGNEKLFF; D gene: .; V gene: TRBV2; clone size: .; J gene: TRBJ1-4
CDR3 DNA: TGTGCCAGCAGCCCTTTAGGGGCCGGCGGAGTCGAGTCACCCCTCCACTTT; CDR3 protein: CASSPLGAGGVESPLHF; D gene: .; V gene: TRBV7-9; clone size: once; J gene: TRBJ1-6
CDR3 DNA: TGTGCCAGCAGCTTTGCTAGCGGGAGTGAGACCCAGTACTTC; CDR3 protein: CASSFASGSETQYF; D gene: TRBD2; V gene: TRBV7-3; clone size: .; J gene: TRBJ2-5
CDR3 DNA: TGTGCCTGGAGTGTCCAAGCTAACACTGAAGCTTTCTTT; CDR3 protein: CAWSVQANTEAFF; D gene: .; V gene: TRBV30; clone size: few; J gene: TRBJ1-1
CDR3 DNA: TGCAGTGCCCCTTCGTGGAGCTCCTACAATGAGCAGTTCTTC; CDR3 protein: CSAPSWSSYNEQFF; D gene: .; V gene: TRBV29-1; clone size: .; J gene: TRBJ2-1
CDR3 DNA: TGTGCCAGCAGCTTAGAGCGCGGCGGAGATCAGCCCCAGCATTTT; CDR3 protein: CASSLERGGDQPQHF; D gene: .; V gene: TRBV7-9; clone size: .; J gene: TRBJ1-5
CDR3 DNA: TGTGCCAGCAGCGTAGATGGTGGACAAAACTATGGCTACACCTTC; CDR3 protein: CASSVDGGQNYGYTF; D gene: .; V gene: TRBV9; clone size: .; J gene: TRBJ1-2
CDR3 DNA: TGTGCCAGCACCCTCCAGGGACGGGGGGCCAGCGAGCAGTACTTC; CDR3 protein: CASTLQGRGASEQYF; D gene: .; V gene: TRBV2; clone size: .; J gene: TRBJ2-7
CDR3 DNA: TGCGCCAGCAGCGCCACTACAGGGAACACTGAAGCTTTCTTT; CDR3 protein: CASSATTGNTEAFF; D gene: .; V gene: TRBV5-1; clone size: .; J gene: TRBJ1-1
CDR3 DNA: TGTGCCAGCAGTTTAGGCGGGGGAGGAGGAACAGATACGCAGTATTTT; CDR3 protein: CASSLGGGGGTDTQYF; D gene: TRBD2; V gene: TRBV28; clone size: .; J gene: TRBJ2-3
CDR3 DNA: TGTGCCAGCCGGATACAACAGGGATACCCTTTCACAGATACGCAGTATTTT; CDR3 protein: CASRIQQGYPFTDTQYF; D gene: .; V gene: TRBV11-2; clone size: .; J gene: TRBJ2-3
CDR3 DNA: TGTGCCAGCAGCTTATTAGGGTCAGGGACCTACGAGCAGTACTTC; CDR3 protein: CASSLLGSGTYEQYF; D gene: .; V gene: TRBV7-2; clone size: .; J gene: TRBJ2-7
CDR3 DNA: TGCGCCAGCAGCCTCGAGGGGGTTTCTAACTATGGCTACACCTTC; CDR3 protein: CASSLEGVSNYGYTF; D gene: .; V gene: TRBV5-1; clone size: .; J gene: TRBJ1-2
CDR3 DNA: TGTGCCAGCAGACCTAGCTGGGTTAATACCGGGGAGCTGTTTTTT; CDR3 protein: CASRPSWVNTGELFF; D gene: .; V gene: TRBV2; clone size: .; J gene: TRBJ2-2
CDR3 DNA: TGTGCCAGCAGCGCAACTTCAGGGGACAGCTATGGCTACACCTTC; CDR3 protein: CASSATSGDSYGYTF; D gene: TRBD1; V gene: TRBV9; clone size: few; J gene: TRBJ1-2
CDR3 DNA: TGCGCCAGCAGCTTGGATCCGCCCGGGACAGGGGGCGTCTACACTGAAGCTTTCTTT; CDR3 protein: CASSLDPPGTGGVYTEAFF; D gene: TRBD1; V gene: TRBV5-1; clone size: .; J gene: TRBJ1-1
CDR3 DNA: TGTGCCAGCAGCGAGAGGTATGGCTACACCTTC; CDR3 protein: CASSERYGYTF; D gene: .; V gene: TRBV7-8; clone size: once; J gene: TRBJ1-2
CDR3 DNA: TGCGCCAGCAGCCAAGACTTGGGAGCCTATGGCTACACCTTC; CDR3 protein: CASSQDLGAYGYTF; D gene: .; V gene: TRBV4-3; clone size: .; J gene: TRBJ1-2
CDR3 DNA: TGTGCCAGCAGTTTAGGTCCCCTGTCGGAGGGGAAGAACACTGAAGCTTTCTTT; CDR3 protein: CASSLGPLSEGKNTEAFF; D gene: .; V gene: TRBV28; clone size: .; J gene: TRBJ1-1
CDR3 DNA: TGTGCCGCCCGAGCAGGGGATGAGGACTATGGCTACACCTTC; CDR3 protein: CAARAGDEDYGYTF; D gene: .; V gene: TRBV10-3; clone size: .; J gene: TRBJ1-2
CDR3 DNA: TGCGCCAGCACCCCGCATGGCACCGTGGCCTACAATGAGCAGTTCTTC; CDR3 protein: CASTPHGTVAYNEQFF; D gene: .; V gene: TRBV5-1; clone size: once; J gene: TRBJ2-1
CDR3 DNA: TGTGCCAGCACCCGATCGGGAGGGGGTTATACTGAAGCTTTCTTT; CDR3 protein: CASTRSGGGYTEAFF; D gene: .; V gene: TRBV2; clone size: .; J gene: TRBJ1-1
CDR3 DNA: TGCGCCAGCAGCTTGCAGGGTTATAGCGAGCAGTACTTC; CDR3 protein: CASSLQGYSEQYF; D gene: .; V gene: TRBV5-1; clone size: .; J gene: TRBJ2-7
CDR3 DNA: TGTGCCTACAGGGTCTATGGCTACACCTTC; CDR3 protein: CAYRVYGYTF; D gene: .; V gene: TRBV30; clone size: .; J gene: TRBJ1-2
CDR3 DNA: TGCGCCAGCAGCTTCCCCGTGGGCCCCACAGATACGCAGTATTTT; CDR3 protein: CASSFPVGPTDTQYF; D gene: .; V gene: TRBV5-1; clone size: .; J gene: TRBJ2-3
CDR3 DNA: TGTGCCAGCACCCGGGCATGGGGGCGACCTAATGAAAAACTGTTTTTT; CDR3 protein: CASTRAWGRPNEKLFF; D gene: .; V gene: TRBV2; clone size: .; J gene: TRBJ1-4
CDR3 DNA: TGTGCCAGCAGCTTTAGGCGGGGAGCACGCGAGCAGTACTTC; CDR3 protein: CASSFRRGAREQYF; D gene: .; V gene: TRBV12-1; clone size: .; J gene: TRBJ2-7
CDR3 DNA: TGCAGCGTAGCGGGTACTACAGGGGGGACTTGGGAGACCCAGTACTTC; CDR3 protein: CSVAGTTGGTWETQYF; D gene: TRBD1; V gene: TRBV29-1; clone size: .; J gene: TRBJ2-5